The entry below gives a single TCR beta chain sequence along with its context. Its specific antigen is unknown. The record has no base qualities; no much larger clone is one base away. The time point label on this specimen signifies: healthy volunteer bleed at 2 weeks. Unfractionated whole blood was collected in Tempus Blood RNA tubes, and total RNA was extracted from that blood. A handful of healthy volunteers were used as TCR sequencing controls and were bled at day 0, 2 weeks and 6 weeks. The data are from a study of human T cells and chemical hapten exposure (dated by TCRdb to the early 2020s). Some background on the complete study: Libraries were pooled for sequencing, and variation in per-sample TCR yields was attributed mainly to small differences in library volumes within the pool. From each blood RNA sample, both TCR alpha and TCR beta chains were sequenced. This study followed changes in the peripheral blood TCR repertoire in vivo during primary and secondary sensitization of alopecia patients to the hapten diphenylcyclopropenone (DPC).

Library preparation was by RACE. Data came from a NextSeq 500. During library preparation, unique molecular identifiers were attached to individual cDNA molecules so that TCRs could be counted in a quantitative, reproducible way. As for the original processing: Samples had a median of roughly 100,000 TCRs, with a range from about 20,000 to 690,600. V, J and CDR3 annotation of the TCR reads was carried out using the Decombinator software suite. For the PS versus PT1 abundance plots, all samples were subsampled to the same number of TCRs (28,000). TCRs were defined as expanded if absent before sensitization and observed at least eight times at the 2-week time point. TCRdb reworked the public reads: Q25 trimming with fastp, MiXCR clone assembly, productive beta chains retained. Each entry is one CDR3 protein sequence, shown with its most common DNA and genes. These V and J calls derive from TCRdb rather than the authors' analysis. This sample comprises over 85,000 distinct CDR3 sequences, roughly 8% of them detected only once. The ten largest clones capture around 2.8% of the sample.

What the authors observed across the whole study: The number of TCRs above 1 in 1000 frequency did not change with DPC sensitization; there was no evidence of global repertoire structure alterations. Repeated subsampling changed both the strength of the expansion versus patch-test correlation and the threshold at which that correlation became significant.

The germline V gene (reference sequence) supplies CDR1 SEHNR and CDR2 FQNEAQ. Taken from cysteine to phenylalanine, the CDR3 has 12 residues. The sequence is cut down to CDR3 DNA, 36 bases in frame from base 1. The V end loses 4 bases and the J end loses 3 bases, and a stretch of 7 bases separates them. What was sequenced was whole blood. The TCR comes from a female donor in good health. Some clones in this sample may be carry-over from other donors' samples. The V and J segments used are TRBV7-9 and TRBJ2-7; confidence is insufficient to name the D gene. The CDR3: CASSSIDYEQYF. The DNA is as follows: TGTGCCAGCAGCTCCATAGACTACGAGCAGTACTTC.